The 21 T cell receptor beta chains presented below share a single source sample, sequenced in a study of blood T cells in healthy people across ages. The use of a sample-barcoded 5' primer and a J-beta primer mix characterized a second PCR of about 7 to 12 cycles. TCRdb analysed the 5' RACE reads with MiXCR anew, one entry per CDR3 protein. The data show about 1.7 million distinct CDR3 sequences, with about 30% seen just once and roughly 8% held by the top ten. Specimen: blood. These TCRs come from a woman aged 30 to 39 in good health.

The chain employs TRBV27 and TRBJ1-2, with 9 bases matching TRBD1. The CDR3 loop spans 14 amino acids. Germline values: CDR1 MNHEY, CDR2 SMNVEV (reference sequence). Trimming cost V 5 bases and J 7 bases; bases outside gene matches: 8. CDR3 sequence (DNA): TGTGCCAGCAGTCCCTGGGACAGGGTGGGTGGCTACACCTTC. Its protein product is CASSPWDRVGGYTF.

This clonotype was counted only a few times. This chain connects TRBV4-1 to TRBJ1-4, with 11 bases lining up with TRBD1. CDR1 and CDR2 from the germline V gene are MGHRA and YSYEKL. This CDR3 comprises 19 residues. V dropped 4 bases and J dropped 2; count of bases not matched to a gene: 12. The CDR3, as DNA: TGCGCCAGCAGCCGCATTCTAGGACAGGGGGCTCGGACTAATGAAAAACTGTTTTTT. This gives the protein CASSRILGQGARTNEKLFF.

This clonotype was counted once. The V and J genes are TRBV7-9 and TRBJ2-7; no clear D gene. Germline V gives CDR1 SEHNR, CDR2 FQNEAQ (reference sequence). The V end was cut by 4 bases, the J end by 3 bases, with 16 bases between. This CDR3 is 15 amino acids long. This CDR3 is CASSSLMDPRYEQYF. For the CDR3, the DNA is TGTGCCAGCAGCTCCCTTATGGACCCGCGCTACGAGCAGTACTTC.

This clonotype appeared a few times. The rearrangement uses TRBV7-2 and TRBJ1-5; D is unclear. CDR1 SGHTA and CDR2 FQGNSA come from the germline V gene. With 1 base removed from V and 4 bases from J, the gap between germline ends came to 11 bases. This CDR3 comprises 15 residues. CDR3 nucleotide sequence: TGTGCCAGCAGCTTAGAAGGCAGACGAAATCAGCCCCAGCATTTT. This encodes CASSLEGRRNQPQHF.

DNA of the CDR3: TGTGCCAGCAGTGAAGGCACTTTTGGCTATGGCTACACCTTC. Translation: CASSEGTFGYGYTF. This chain connects TRBV2 to TRBJ1-2; D call uncertain. Germline V CDR1 and CDR2: SNHLY, FYNNEI. The V end was cut by 1 base, the J end by 4 bases, with 10 bases between. This CDR3 has 14 residues.

This clonotype was counted once. The chain recombines TRBV28 with TRBJ1-2, with 7 bases fitting TRBD1. CDR3 size: 15 residues. The germline CDR1 and CDR2 sequences are MDHEN and SYDVKM. V lost 6 bases to trimming and J lost 7 bases; unmatched junction nucleotides: 14. CDR3 DNA: TGTGCCAGCAGCCTTTATGGGACAGCAGACTCTGGCTACACCTTC. It specifies CASSLYGTADSGYTF.

J is TRBJ2-5 and V is TRBV11-2; 10 bases match TRBD2. Germline trimming cut 1 base from V and 0 bases from J; bases unmatched to any gene: 2. Germline V gene lookup returns CDR1 SGHAT and CDR2 FQNNGV. CDR3 length: 16 amino acids. The CDR3 protein is CASSLGTSGHQETQYF. CDR3 coding DNA: TGTGCCAGCAGCTTAGGGACTAGCGGCCACCAAGAGACCCAGTACTTC.

This clonotype was observed a few times. V is TRBV10-2 and J is TRBJ1-2, with a tentative D call TRBD1 (6 bases). Germline V CDR1 and CDR2: WSHSY, SAAADI. Trimming took 6 bases from V and 7 from J, leaving 18 bases between them. This CDR3 is built from 14 residues. CDR3 in amino acids: CASRPEAGAFGYTF. DNA for the CDR3: TGCGCCAGCAGGCCGGAGGCGGGGGCTTTTGGCTACACCTTC.

There are a few counts of this clonotype. V gene TRBV20-1 combines with J gene TRBJ2-2; 13 bases agree with TRBD2. V shed 4 bases, J shed 5 bases, and the junction held 1 base outside the gene matches. CDR3 length equals 14 residues. The germline gives CDR1 DFQATT, CDR2 SNEGSKA (reference sequence). This CDR3 is CSATGLAGTGELFF. The DNA for the CDR3 is TGCAGTGCTACGGGACTAGCGGGGACCGGGGAGCTGTTTTTT.

The chain joins TRBV2 to TRBJ2-7; 7 positions match TRBD1. In germline, CDR1 is SNHLY, CDR2 FYNNEI. Trimming took 6 bases from V and 3 from J; bases not matched to a gene: 14. The CDR3 length is 16 residues. DNA for the CDR3: TGTGCCAGCAGGGGAGCCCCGGGACAGCCCAGCTACGAGCAGTACTTC. This gives the protein CASRGAPGQPSYEQYF.

This clonotype showed up just once. A read error may be the cause here, since a much bigger clone is one base away. The chain couples TRBV7-2 to TRBJ2-4; 7 bases align to TRBD2. With the DNA end fitting TRBJ2-7 better, the J assignment may be wrong. This CDR3 region has 14 residues. Germline loops: CDR1 SGHTA, CDR2 FQGNSA. As DNA, the CDR3 is TGTACCAGCAGCTTAGGCGGGAGCTTGAACGAGCAGTACTTC. Residues: CTSSLGGSLNEQYF.

The table lists this clonotype with a few counts. The genes are TRBV27 and TRBJ1-4, with 9 bases aligning to TRBD1. The CDR3 spans 14 residues. V was pared by 5 bases and J by 6 bases, with 4 bases of the junction left unmatched. CDR1 and CDR2 from the germline V gene are MNHEY and SMNVEV (reference sequence). The CDR3 nucleotides are TGTGCCAGCAGTCGCGGGACAGGGCATGAAAAACTGTTTTTT. Encoded protein: CASSRGTGHEKLFF. Together with reference TRBV27 and TRBJ1-4, the CDR3 gives the full variable domain: EAQVTQNPRYLITVTGKKLTVTCSQNMNHEYMSWYRQDPGLGLRQIYYSMNVEVTDKGDVPEGYKVSRKEKRNFPLILESPSPNQTSLYFCASSRGTGHEKLFFGSGTQLSVL.

This clonotype occurred a few times. This sequence joins TRBV9 and TRBJ2-4; 8 bases fit TRBD1. This CDR3 has 15 residues. Looked up from germline, CDR1 is SGDLS and CDR2 is YYNGEE. J was trimmed by 5 bases and V by 4 bases; bases with no gene match: 8. The CDR3, as DNA: TGTGCCAGCAGCACACAGGGACAGGCACAAAACATTCAGTACTTC. Its translation is CASSTQGQAQNIQYF.

This clonotype was counted ten times or more. This chain links TRBV10-2 with TRBJ2-7, with D perhaps TRBD1 (5 bases). Germline CDR1 reads WSHSY; CDR2 reads SAAADI. The length of the CDR3 is 14 residues. With 2 bases removed from V and 3 bases from J, the gap between germline ends came to 11 bases. The CDR3 is CASSEGRADYEQYF. CDR3 in DNA: TGCGCCAGCAGTGAGGGCAGGGCGGACTACGAGCAGTACTTC.

In regard to this clonotype: A much larger clone differs from this one at a single base, so this may be a read error. This chain joins TRBV10-3 and TRBJ2-7, with 11 bases fitting TRBD1. There are 14 residues in the CDR3. Germline CDR1 reads ENHRY; CDR2 reads SYGVKD. Unmatched junction bases numbered 9, after V lost 11 bases and J lost 3 bases. CDR3 in amino acids: CAAETGTGGYEQYF. CDR3 in DNA: TGTGCCGCCGAGACCGGGACAGGGGGCTACGAGCAGTACTTC.

In its sample, this clonotype was seen a few times. The chain carries TRBV25-1 and TRBJ2-3; D remains ambiguous. CDR3 size: 13 residues. Germline loops: CDR1 MGHDK, CDR2 SYGVNS. Trimming shortened V by 1 base and J by 6 bases, and 8 bases separated the two germline ends. The CDR3 sequence: CASSEFGSDTQYF. The CDR3, as DNA: TGTGCCAGCAGTGAATTTGGCTCGGATACGCAGTATTTT. Supplemented by reference TRBV25-1 and TRBJ2-3, the full variable domain reads EADIYQTPRYLVIGTGKKITLECSQTMGHDKMYWYQQDPGMELHLIHYSYGVNSTEKGDLSSESTVSRIRTEHFPLTLESARPSHTSQYLCASSEFGSDTQYFGPGTRLTVL.

This sequence joins TRBV12-3 or TRBV12-4 and TRBJ1-4; 7 nucleotides align to TRBD1. Trimming cost V 7 bases and J 7 bases; bases outside gene matches: 9. The CDR3 has 14 amino acids. CDR3 in amino acids: CASTHRGIGEKLFF. CDR3 coding DNA: TGTGCCAGCACTCACAGGGGTATCGGTGAAAAACTGTTTTTT.

Only one count was recorded for this clonotype. V and J are TRBV9 and TRBJ2-1; D possibly uses TRBD1 or TRBD2 (5 bases each). In germline, CDR1 is SGDLS, CDR2 YYNGEE. This CDR3 has 18 amino acids. V gave up 0 bases and J gave up 2 bases, with 18 bases separating them. Here the CDR3 DNA reads TGTGCCAGCAGCGTAGCTCGGGGCAGTCCCCAAACCTACAATGAGCAGTTCTTC. Its translation is CASSVARGSPQTYNEQFF.

The chain is built from TRBV29-1 and TRBJ2-1, with D perhaps given as TRBD1 or TRBD2 (5 bases each). Trimming left V 2 bases short and J 0 bases short, with 11 bases between. This CDR3 has 15 amino acids. Germline lookup yields CDR1 SQVTM and CDR2 ANQGSEA. CDR3 coding DNA: TGCAGCGTTGAATCCGGGACCACCTCCTACAATGAGCAGTTCTTC. Its protein is CSVESGTTSYNEQFF.

The chain has TRBV7-6 and TRBJ2-7; TRBD1 is a possible D gene (5 bases). CDR1 is SGHVS, CDR2 FNYEAQ, per germline. This CDR3 is built from 15 residues. V was cut by 5 bases and J by 6 bases, with 20 bases left in between. CDR3 sequence reads: CASSPRTSSLGEQYF. In nucleotides, the CDR3 is TGTGCCAGCAGCCCAAGGACAAGCTCCCTAGGCGAGCAGTACTTC.

The chain carries TRBV25-1 and TRBJ2-7; either TRBD1 or TRBD2 may fit D (6 bases each). V was shortened by 4 bases and J by 4 bases, with 17 bases between the two germline ends. This CDR3 region has 15 residues. Germline V gives CDR1 MGHDK, CDR2 SYGVNS. The CDR3 here is CASSVPRGAMYEQYF. For the CDR3, the DNA is TGTGCCAGCAGTGTACCAAGGGGGGCTATGTACGAGCAGTACTTC.